This entry concerns a single T cell receptor (beta chain). Its antigen is not identified. The study ran its PCR with 60 Vbeta and 13 Jbeta primers. The table came from immunoSEQ multiplex PCR; TCRdb's copy has only in-frame clones and leaves some out. Seen here are around 200,000 clones, 70% to 85% observed once, and the top ten hold roughly 0.22%. Trimming at V came to 0 bases and at J to 8 bases, leaving 11 bases not matched to a gene. The CDR3 totals 17 residues. Germline values: CDR1 MNHEY, CDR2 SMNVEV (reference sequence). The sample is drawn from a study of cytomegalovirus exposure and HLA in healthy donors. General study results and limits: It is likely that the observed cluster of highly shared sequence variants was a sequencing artifact. Segments of the TCR beta V type were, in most cases, productive about 90% or about 30% of the time in an earlier analysis. Highest at DRB1 and lowest at HLA-C, TCR association rates differed among HLA loci in a later analysis.

The sequence was obtained from a girl aged 2 to 10 in good health and CMV-seronegative. The genes are TRBV27 and TRBJ1-3; the match to TRBD1 covers 9 bases. Material: PBMCs. The DNA for the CDR3 is TGTGCCAGCAGTTTATCGTTCACAGGGACAGGGATTCACACCATATATTTT. It encodes CASSLSFTGTGIHTIYF.